This TCR beta chain was profiled in a study of T cells in Graves' hyperthyroidism and ophthalmopathy. On the study more broadly: Sampling of peripheral blood happened at initial diagnosis, prior to any treatment. Study results and caveats: Most thyroid clonotypes with frequency above 0.001 were detected in blood.

In its sample, this clonotype was seen many times. What it binds is not known. The definition of stable Graves' hyperthyroidism was no ophthalmopathy progression within 18 months. Trimming removed 4 bases from V and 3 bases from J, with 13 bases in between. Germline lookup yields CDR1 SGHVS and CDR2 FQNEAQ. The CDR3 covers 16 residues. Amplified regions were TCR beta CDR3 sequences from RNA transcripts. An initial round of RT-PCR targeting the TCR CDR3 relied on the HTBI primer set. TCRdb independently ran MiXCR on the multiplex PCR reads; one entry per CDR3 protein. The sample holds fewer than 350,000 distinct CDR3 sequences, 21% seen once.

This rearrangement joins TRBV7-8 to TRBJ1-6; tentative D call: TRBD1 (5 bases). The sequence derives from a woman in her fifties or sixties with Graves' hyperthyroidism. Sequencing was performed on blood. In DNA, the CDR3 is TGTGCCAGCAGCTCAACTCCAAGGGGCTATAATTCACCCCTCCACTTT. It specifies CASSSTPRGYNSPLHF. Supplemented by reference TRBV7-8 and TRBJ1-6, the full variable domain reads GAGVSQSPRYKVAKRGQDVALRCDPISGHVSLFWYQQALGQGPEFLTYFQNEAQLDKSGLPSDRFFAERPEGSVSTLKIQRTQQEDSAVYLCASSSTPRGYNSPLHFGNGTRLTVT.